A single count supports the clone carrying this T cell receptor (beta chain). Its antigen is unknown. This sample is part of a study of PD-1 blockade in classical Hodgkin lymphoma. General observations from the study: Among the patients, those starting nivolumab under 1 year after ASCT were excluded. Possible causes of repertoire differences, disease activity or prior therapy, remain undefined. A significant rise in TCR diversity by C4D1 was seen for CD4+ but not CD8+ cells. Baseline diversity in complete responders resembled that of newly diagnosed patients.

Brentuximab vedotin exposure varied among the patients, all of whom had relapsed after autologous stem cell transplantation. Germline V lookup: CDR1 SGHKS, CDR2 YYEKEE (reference sequence). This CDR3 spans 17 amino acids. J was trimmed by 3 bases and V by 4 bases; bases with no gene match: 11. Assay: immunoSEQ multiplex PCR; the TCRdb copy retains only in-frame clones and omits some. Of more than 45,000 clones in the sample, around 90% were seen once. The sequencing here drew on peripheral blood mononuclear cells (PBMCs), taken before the second cycle of nivolumab. The chain has TRBV5-5 and TRBJ2-2; TRBD1 aligns across 8 bases. The clonotype originates from a human donor with classical Hodgkin lymphoma. As DNA, the CDR3 is TGTGCCAGCAGCACCGGACAGGGTATATGGGACACCGGGGAGCTGTTTTTT. It is translated as CASSTGQGIWDTGELFF.